What follows are 2 T cell receptor beta chains derived from one specimen sequenced in a study of blood T cell repertoires in COVID-19. Sequencing was performed with immunoSEQ multiplex PCR; in TCRdb, only in-frame clones are kept and a portion is missing. The data show approximately 16,000 clones, 65% to 85% seen once. Specimen: peripheral blood. These receptors were taken from a human donor in a cohort sampled during active COVID-19.

The chain is built from TRBV6-1 and TRBJ2-1; 8 bases line up with TRBD2. The germline V gene encodes CDR1 MNHNS and CDR2 SASEGT. CDR3 length: 15 residues. V lost 2 bases and J lost 3; bases outside the gene matches: 3. The CDR3 region is CASSETGGGYNEQFF. The CDR3 nucleotides read TGTGCCAGCAGTGAAACCGGGGGGGGCTACAATGAGCAGTTCTTC.

This chain links TRBV4-2 with TRBJ2-7; 12 nucleotides align to TRBD2. The CDR3 is made up of 19 amino acids. Per the germline V gene, CDR1 is LGHNA and CDR2 is YNFKEQ. V shed 0 bases, J shed 5 bases, and the junction held 14 bases outside the gene matches. For the CDR3, the DNA is TGTGCCAGCAGCCAAGACTCTTTGGGGGCTAGCGGGGGGGCCCACGAGCAGTACTTC. Translation gives CASSQDSLGASGGAHEQYF.